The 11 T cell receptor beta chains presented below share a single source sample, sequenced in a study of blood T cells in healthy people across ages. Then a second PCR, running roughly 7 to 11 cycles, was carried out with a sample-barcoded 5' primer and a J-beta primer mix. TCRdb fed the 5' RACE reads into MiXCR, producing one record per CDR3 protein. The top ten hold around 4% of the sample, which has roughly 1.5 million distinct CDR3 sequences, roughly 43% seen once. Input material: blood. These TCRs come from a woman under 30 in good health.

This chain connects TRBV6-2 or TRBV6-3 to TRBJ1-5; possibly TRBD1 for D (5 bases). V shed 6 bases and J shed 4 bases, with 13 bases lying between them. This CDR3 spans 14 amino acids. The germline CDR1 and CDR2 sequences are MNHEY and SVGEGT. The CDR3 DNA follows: TGTGCCAGCAGAACGCAGGGTCCGAATCAGCCCCAGCATTTT. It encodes CASRTQGPNQPQHF.

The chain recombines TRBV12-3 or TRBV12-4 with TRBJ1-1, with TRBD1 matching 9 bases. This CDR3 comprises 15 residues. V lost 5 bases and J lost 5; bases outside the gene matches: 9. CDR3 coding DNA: TGTGCCAGCAGTAGACAGGGGGGCGTCCCAACTGAAGCTTTCTTT. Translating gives CASSRQGGVPTEAFF.

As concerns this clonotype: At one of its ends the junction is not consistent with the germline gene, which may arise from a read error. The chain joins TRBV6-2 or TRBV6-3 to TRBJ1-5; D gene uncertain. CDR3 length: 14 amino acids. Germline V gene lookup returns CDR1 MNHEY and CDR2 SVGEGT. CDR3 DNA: TGTGCCAGCAGTGACTCGGGTCCTTGGCAGCCCCAGCATTTT. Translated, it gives CASSDSGPWQPQHF.

The CDR3 sequence: CSAGDQFSGNTIYF. The CDR3 region has the DNA TGCAGTGCTGGGGACCAATTCTCTGGAAACACCATATATTTT. The rearrangement uses TRBV20-1 and TRBJ1-3, with D possibly being TRBD1 (5 bases). Germline CDR1 and CDR2: DFQATT and SNEGSKA (reference sequence). With 5 bases removed from V and 0 bases from J, the gap between germline ends came to 11 bases. The CDR3 consists of 14 residues.

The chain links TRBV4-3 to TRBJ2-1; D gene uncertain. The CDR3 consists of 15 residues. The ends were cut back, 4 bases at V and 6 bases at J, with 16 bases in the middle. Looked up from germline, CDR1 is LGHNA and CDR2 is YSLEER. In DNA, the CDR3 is TGCGCCAGCAGCCCCCATGCCGGCGGAGCCAATGAGCAGTTCTTC. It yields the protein CASSPHAGGANEQFF.

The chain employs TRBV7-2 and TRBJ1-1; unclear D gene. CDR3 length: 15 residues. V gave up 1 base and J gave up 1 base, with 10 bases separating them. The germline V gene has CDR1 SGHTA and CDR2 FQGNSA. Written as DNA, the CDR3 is TGTGCCAGCAGCTTAGATGCTAGGGCGAACACTGAAGCTTTCTTT. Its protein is CASSLDARANTEAFF.

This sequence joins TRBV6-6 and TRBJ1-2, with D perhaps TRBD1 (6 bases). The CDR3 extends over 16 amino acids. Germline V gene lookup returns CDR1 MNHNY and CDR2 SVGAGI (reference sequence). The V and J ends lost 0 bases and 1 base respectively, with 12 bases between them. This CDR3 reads CASSYSNRARNYGYTF. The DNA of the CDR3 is TGTGCCAGCAGTTACTCGAACAGGGCCCGTAACTATGGCTACACCTTC.

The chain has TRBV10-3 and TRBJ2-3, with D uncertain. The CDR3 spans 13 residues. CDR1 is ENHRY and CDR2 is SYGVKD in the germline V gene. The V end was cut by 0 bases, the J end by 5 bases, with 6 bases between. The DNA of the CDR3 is TGTGCCATCAGTGAGTCGAACGAAGATACGCAGTATTTT. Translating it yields CAISESNEDTQYF.

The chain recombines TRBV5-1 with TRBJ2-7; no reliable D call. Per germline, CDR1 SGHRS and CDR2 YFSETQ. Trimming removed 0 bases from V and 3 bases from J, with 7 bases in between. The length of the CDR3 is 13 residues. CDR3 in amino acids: CASSLELRYEQYF. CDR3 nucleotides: TGCGCCAGCAGCTTGGAACTACGCTACGAGCAGTACTTC.

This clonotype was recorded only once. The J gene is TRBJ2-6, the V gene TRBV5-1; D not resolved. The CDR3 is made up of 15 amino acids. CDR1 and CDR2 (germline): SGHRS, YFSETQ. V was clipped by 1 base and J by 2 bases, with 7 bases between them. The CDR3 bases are TGCGCCAGCAGCTTGAGGACGGCTGGGGCCAACGTCCTGACTTTC. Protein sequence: CASSLRTAGANVLTF.

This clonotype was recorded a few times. CDR3 DNA sequence: TGCGCCAGCAGCTTGAATAGGGCAGGGGAGAGCACTGAAGCTTTCTTT. Translation: CASSLNRAGESTEAFF. The chain uses TRBV5-1 and TRBJ1-1; D is perhaps TRBD1 (6 bases). V lost 1 base to trimming and J lost 4 bases, with 17 bases between them. The V gene's germline CDR1 is SGHRS and CDR2 YFSETQ. This CDR3 has 16 residues.